One sample yielded the 16 T cell receptor beta chains listed below, sequenced in a study of CD8 T cells in Susac syndrome. With random hexamers, about 0.5 to 1 ug RNA was reverse transcribed. TCRdb reprocessed the immunoSEQ multiplex PCR reads via MiXCR and lists one record per CDR3 protein. Among 100,000 to 150,000 distinct CDR3 sequences listed, about 94% were seen once. The sample comprised CD8+ T cells from PBMCs. The receptors originated from a human donor with Susac syndrome.

The rearrangement joins TRBV19 to TRBJ1-5; D unresolved. CDR1 is LNHDA, CDR2 SQIVND, per germline (reference sequence). The CDR3 has 13 amino acids. The ends were cut back, 5 bases at V and 2 bases at J, with 7 bases in the middle. The CDR3 DNA follows: TGTGCCAGTAGTGCGATCGGCAATCAGCCCCAGCATTTT. Protein: CASSAIGNQPQHF.

The chain couples TRBV19 to TRBJ2-1; 9 positions agree with TRBD1. Losses at the gene ends were 6 bases for V and 7 bases for J; bases not matched to a gene: 4. This CDR3 has 13 residues. Germline CDR1 is LNHDA and CDR2 is SQIVND (reference sequence). This CDR3 is CASSVGQGNEQFF. CDR3 DNA: TGTGCCAGTAGCGTTGGACAGGGGAATGAGCAGTTCTTC.

This chain uses TRBV19 with TRBJ2-7; D is perhaps TRBD1 (6 bases). From germline, CDR1 is LNHDA and CDR2 SQIVND (reference sequence). The CDR3 runs 12 residues. V was clipped by 5 bases and J by 3 bases, with 8 bases between them. The CDR3 protein is CASSAQGYEQYF. CDR3 sequence (DNA): TGTGCCAGTAGTGCACAGGGCTACGAGCAGTACTTC. Looking up the rest from reference TRBV19 and TRBJ2-7 gives the full variable domain: DGGITQSPKYLFRKEGQNVTLSCEQNLNHDAMYWYRQDPGQGLRLIYYSQIVNDFQKGDIAEGYSVSREKKESFPLTVTSAQKNPTAFYLCASSAQGYEQYFGPGTRLTVT.

The J gene is TRBJ1-1, the V gene TRBV4-1; perhaps TRBD1 as D (6 bases). The CDR3 extends over 17 amino acids. CDR1 MGHRA and CDR2 YSYEKL come from the germline V gene. V lost 4 bases, J lost 3 bases, and 21 bases lay in between. CDR3 in DNA: TGCGCCAGCAGCCCGAGTGGGGGCCGCGTCGGGCACACTGAAGCTTTCTTT. It codes for CASSPSGGRVGHTEAFF.

This clonotype was counted once. The rearrangement links TRBV28 to TRBJ2-1, with D maybe TRBD1 (5 bases). The V end was cut by 5 bases, the J end by 7 bases, with 15 bases between. Germline-derived CDR1 and CDR2 are MDHEN and SYDVKM. CDR3 size: 14 residues. The chain's CDR3 is CASSRRVFGNEQFF. DNA for the CDR3: TGTGCCAGCAGTCGCAGGGTTTTTGGGAATGAGCAGTTCTTC.

V is TRBV6-2 or TRBV6-3 and J is TRBJ1-2; D unclear. This CDR3 contains 13 residues. V lost 6 bases, J lost 5 bases, and 13 bases lay in between. CDR1 MNHEY and CDR2 SVGEGT come from the germline V gene. This CDR3 is CASSLDGVYGYTF. Here the CDR3 DNA reads TGTGCCAGCAGCCTTGATGGGGTATATGGCTACACCTTC.

The chain couples TRBV27 to TRBJ1-1; TRBD1 matches 7 bases. The CDR3 is 13 amino acids. Germline lookup yields CDR1 MNHEY and CDR2 SMNVEV (reference sequence). V gave up 8 bases and J gave up 5 bases; unmatched junction bases: 8. CDR3 residues: CASATGLGTEAFF. The CDR3 DNA is TGTGCCAGCGCGACAGGGCTGGGGACTGAAGCTTTCTTT.

The chain employs TRBV13 and TRBJ1-1; 8 bases are shared with TRBD1. Trimming took 6 bases from V and 3 from J; bases not matched to a gene: 3. The germline V gene has CDR1 PRHDT and CDR2 FYEKMQ (reference sequence). The CDR3 loop spans 13 amino acids. The CDR3 reads CASSPDRDTEAFF. The CDR3 DNA reads TGTGCCAGCAGTCCGGACAGGGACACTGAAGCTTTCTTT.

This chain links TRBV2 with TRBJ1-2; 8 bases line up with TRBD1. V shed 8 bases, J shed 4 bases, and the junction held 6 bases outside the gene matches. Germline-derived CDR1 and CDR2 are SNHLY and FYNNEI. The length of the CDR3 is 13 residues. In nucleotides, the CDR3 is TGTGCCAGCTCGACAGGGGAGTTCTATGGCTACACCTTC. It yields the protein CASSTGEFYGYTF. Drawing the rest from reference TRBV2 and TRBJ1-2, the complete variable domain is EPEVTQTPSHQVTQMGQEVILRCVPISNHLYFYWYRQILGQKVEFLVSFYNNEISEKSEIFDDQFSVERPDGSNFTLKIRSTKLEDSAMYFCASSTGEFYGYTFGSGTRLTVV.

The V call is TRBV4-2, the J call TRBJ1-2, with D unresolved. V dropped 0 bases and J dropped 8 bases, with 25 bases sitting between them. This CDR3 contains 18 residues. Germline lookup yields CDR1 LGHNA and CDR2 YNFKEQ. The CDR3 coding sequence is TGTGCCAGCAGCCAAGAAAGGAGCTTGGGCCCTTCCTCGGACGGCTACACCTTC. It encodes CASSQERSLGPSSDGYTF.

The chain joins TRBV20-1 to TRBJ1-1, with 12 nucleotides matching TRBD1. The CDR3 contains 19 residues. Looked up from germline, CDR1 is DFQATT and CDR2 is SNEGSKA (reference sequence). V gave up 2 bases and J gave up 4 bases; unmatched junction bases: 17. CDR3 region: CSARSGPGTGGVGITEAFF. CDR3 bases: TGCAGTGCTAGAAGTGGTCCCGGGACAGGGGGCGTCGGGATCACTGAAGCTTTCTTT.

The chain has TRBV13 and TRBJ2-5; the D call may be TRBD1 or TRBD2 (6 bases each). Germline CDR1 and CDR2: PRHDT and FYEKMQ (reference sequence). The CDR3 extends over 16 amino acids. V lost 3 bases and J lost 1, with 15 bases in between. The CDR3: CASSLAGHTTQETQYF. The CDR3 DNA reads as TGTGCCAGCAGCTTGGCGGGACACACGACCCAAGAGACCCAGTACTTC.

The chain joins TRBV30 to TRBJ2-7; D possibly corresponds to TRBD2 (5 bases). V was shortened by 5 bases and J by 4 bases, with 9 bases between the two germline ends. Germline CDR1 GTSNPN, CDR2 SVGIG (reference sequence). The CDR3 is made up of 11 amino acids. The CDR3 DNA sequence: TGTGCCTGGCAAGAGGGATACGAGCAGTACTTC. Translation: CAWQEGYEQYF.

The genes are TRBV5-6 and TRBJ2-7; 7 positions match TRBD1. The CDR3 has 14 residues. V gave up 5 bases and J gave up 5 bases; unmatched junction bases: 10. Germline assignment: CDR1 SGHDT and CDR2 YYEEEE. This chain's CDR3 is CASRMGQFENEQYF. The CDR3 coding sequence is TGTGCCAGCAGAATGGGACAGTTCGAAAACGAGCAGTACTTC.

V and J are TRBV9 and TRBJ1-1; D unclear. There are 13 residues in the CDR3. The ends were cut back, 0 bases at V and 2 bases at J, with 5 bases in the middle. Germline CDR1 is SGDLS and CDR2 is YYNGEE. The CDR3 sequence: CASSVVRNTEAFF. The CDR3 DNA follows: TGTGCCAGCAGCGTAGTTAGAAACACTGAAGCTTTCTTT.

This clonotype was seen more than once but under ten times. The V gene is TRBV27, the J gene TRBJ2-7; tentative D call: TRBD2 (6 bases). Germline V gene sequence: CDR1 MNHEY, CDR2 SMNVEV (reference sequence). Trimming left V 3 bases short and J 0 bases short, with 6 bases between. CDR3 size: 13 residues. The CDR3 coding sequence is TGTGCCAGCAGTTTGCGGGGCTCCTACGAGCAGTACTTC. Amino acid sequence: CASSLRGSYEQYF.